This T cell receptor beta chain was recovered during a study of T cells in Graves' hyperthyroidism and ophthalmopathy. Study as a whole: Peripheral blood sampling occurred at initial diagnosis, before any treatment. Regarding the study as a whole: Ophthalmopathy onset followed model prediction by a median around 6.9 months.

Comments on this clonotype: What it recognizes is unknown.

RNA transcripts served as the template for amplifying TCR beta CDR3 regions. A first-round RT-PCR of the TCR CDR3 used the HTBI primer set. MiXCR was run by TCRdb on the multiplex PCR reads, yielding one entry per CDR3 protein. The repertoire consists of under 400,000 distinct CDR3 sequences, with around a fifth occurring once and the leading ten covering about 50%. The authors deemed Graves' hyperthyroidism stable absent ophthalmopathy progression within 18 months. The junction had 4 bases not matched to a gene; V was cut back by 4 bases and J by 2 bases. CDR1 SGHRS and CDR2 YFSETQ come from the germline V gene. This CDR3 region has 15 residues.

The chain joins TRBV5-1 to TRBJ2-1; 9 positions match TRBD2. The sample comprised blood. This clonotype was obtained from a woman between 45 and 65 years old with Graves' hyperthyroidism. The CDR3 nucleotides read TGCGCCAGCAGCCCTAGCGGGACCACCTACAATGAGCAGTTCTTC. The encoded protein is CASSPSGTTYNEQFF.